This T cell receptor beta chain was retrieved from a study of control samples from healthy donors and cancer patients. V was pared by 4 bases and J by 4 bases, with 13 bases between. This CDR3 comprises 14 residues. Looked up from germline, CDR1 is LGHDT and CDR2 is YNNKEL (reference sequence). Repertoires were generated with immunoSEQ multiplex PCR, while TCRdb's copy carries only in-frame clones and drops some. The profile shows 65,000 to 85,000 clones, around 90% of them singletons. The receptor was derived from a woman in her forties or fifties with colorectal cancer. The sequencing sample was made of PBMCs. The chain is built from TRBV3-1 (or the pseudogene TRBV3-2) and TRBJ1-1; TRBD1 might be the D (6 bases). The CDR3 DNA follows: TGTGCCAGCAGCCCCCGGGACACTCCCACTGAAGCTTTCTTT. It yields the protein CASSPRDTPTEAFF.